The 16 T cell receptor beta chains given below trace back to one sample, sequenced in a study of blood T cell repertoires in COVID-19. Some clones are missing from TCRdb's copy, which holds only in-frame ones; the method was immunoSEQ multiplex PCR. The sample shows fewer than 200,000 clones, about four fifths of them seen only once. The sample comprised peripheral blood. The receptor set was obtained from a woman in her sixties or seventies with COVID-19, enrolled during active disease.

The V call is TRBV2, the J call TRBJ1-1; TRBD1 aligns across 8 bases. The CDR3 has 15 residues. The germline V gene encodes CDR1 SNHLY and CDR2 FYNNEI. The V segment lost 5 bases and the J segment 4 bases; nucleotides outside the gene matches: 9. This CDR3 is CASSTTGGGFTEAFF. CDR3 bases: TGTGCCAGCAGTACCACAGGGGGGGGTTTCACTGAAGCTTTCTTT.

The chain combines TRBV7-2 with TRBJ1-4; D not resolved. Germline CDR1 is SGHTA and CDR2 is FQGNSA. V was cut by 5 bases and J by 7 bases, with 11 bases left in between. CDR3 size: 13 residues. The CDR3 nucleotides read TGTGCCAGCAGCCGACTTTTGGGTGAAAAACTGTTTTTT. This gives the protein CASSRLLGEKLFF.

This clone was seen a handful of times. The gene calls are TRBV10-2 and TRBJ1-5, with D hard to call. CDR3 length: 13 residues. Looked up from germline, CDR1 is WSHSY and CDR2 is SAAADI. The V end was cut by 6 bases, the J end by 3 bases, with 9 bases between. This CDR3 reads CASRAGSNQPQHF. The CDR3 DNA reads as TGCGCCAGCAGGGCAGGTTCCAATCAGCCCCAGCATTTT.

The CDR3 sequence is CASSSRVGMGNTEAFF. DNA for the CDR3: TGCGCCAGCAGCTCCAGGGTAGGGATGGGGAACACTGAAGCTTTCTTT. The chain combines TRBV5-1 with TRBJ1-1; a weak D match, TRBD1 (5 bases). Trimming removed 3 bases from V and 1 base from J, with 16 bases in between. Germline assignment: CDR1 SGHRS and CDR2 YFSETQ. The CDR3 spans 16 residues.

The chain links TRBV19 to TRBJ1-1; no firm D call. This CDR3 is built from 10 residues. The V end lost 7 bases, the J end lost 6 bases, and 6 bases lay between the germline ends. In germline, CDR1 is LNHDA, CDR2 SQIVND (reference sequence). CDR3 DNA sequence: TGTGCCAGTAAAGAGTCTGAAGCTTTCTTT. Translated, it gives CASKESEAFF.

This rearrangement joins TRBV19 to TRBJ2-5; 11 nucleotides line up with TRBD1. The CDR3 contains 17 residues. The ends lost 1 base at V and 5 bases at J; junction bases unmatched: 9. CDR1 LNHDA and CDR2 SQIVND come from the germline V gene (reference sequence). The CDR3 region has the DNA TGTGCCAGTAGTATAGGGCTCCGGGACAGGGGGTACGAGACCCAGTACTTC. Its translation: CASSIGLRDRGYETQYF.

V usage is TRBV28 and J usage is TRBJ2-2; unclear D gene. CDR1 is MDHEN, CDR2 SYDVKM, per germline. The CDR3 runs to 16 residues. V lost 4 bases to trimming and J lost 5 bases, with 17 bases between them. For the CDR3, the DNA is TGTGCCAGCAGTTCAGGTCCCTCCTATCGGACCGGGGAGCTGTTTTTT. Protein: CASSSGPSYRTGELFF.

The chain combines TRBV5-1 with TRBJ1-2; a possible D gene is TRBD1 (6 bases). Germline assignment: CDR1 SGHRS and CDR2 YFSETQ. The length of the CDR3 is 15 residues. V lost 4 bases to trimming and J lost 4 bases, with 17 bases between them. CDR3 bases: TGCGCCAGCAGCCGAGGGGGGGATCTTGGCTATGGCTACACCTTC. Protein: CASSRGGDLGYGYTF.

The rearrangement joins TRBV19 to TRBJ2-1, with a weak D call TRBD2 (6 bases). The CDR3 length is 14 residues. Trimming shortened V by 6 bases and J by 6 bases, and 15 bases separated the two germline ends. From germline, CDR1 is LNHDA and CDR2 SQIVND (reference sequence). The CDR3 reads CASSGRRGGNEQFF. In DNA form, the CDR3 reads TGTGCCAGTAGCGGTAGAAGGGGAGGCAATGAGCAGTTCTTC.

The genes are TRBV9 and TRBJ2-7; possibly TRBD2 for D (6 bases). Germline values: CDR1 SGDLS, CDR2 YYNGEE. With 0 bases removed from V and 3 bases from J, the gap between germline ends came to 19 bases. This CDR3 comprises 17 residues. CDR3 bases: TGTGCCAGCAGCGTAGGTCTAGGAGGGCCACCAAACTACGAGCAGTACTTC. This sequence encodes CASSVGLGGPPNYEQYF.

A single count supports this clone. The chain links TRBV6-5 to TRBJ2-7; maybe TRBD1 (5 bases). Germline V gene lookup returns CDR1 MNHEY and CDR2 SVGAGI. The CDR3 length is 11 residues. The V and J ends lost 2 bases and 7 bases respectively, with 6 bases between them. CDR3 sequence reads: CASSYAGEQYF. The CDR3 DNA follows: TGTGCCAGCAGTTACGCAGGGGAGCAGTACTTC.

The chain recombines TRBV28 with TRBJ1-6; 9 bases fit TRBD1. After removal of 5 bases from V and 8 bases from J, the junction contained 16 bases not matched to a gene. The length of the CDR3 is 18 residues. CDR1 is MDHEN and CDR2 is SYDVKM in the germline V gene. CDR3 in DNA: TGTGCCAGCAGTCCCACCCAAGGACAGGGGCCCCGAGATTCACCCCTCCACTTT. It codes for CASSPTQGQGPRDSPLHF.

The chain employs TRBV4-2 and TRBJ1-2, with D unresolved. V was trimmed by 0 bases and J by 2 bases, leaving 10 bases between them. Germline V CDR1 and CDR2: LGHNA, YNFKEQ. This CDR3 comprises 15 residues. CDR3 nucleotides: TGTGCCAGCAGCCAAGAAGTCGCGGGAAACTATGGCTACACCTTC. Translation gives CASSQEVAGNYGYTF.

This clone was counted a few times. This chain uses TRBV27 with TRBJ2-3, with TRBD2 matching over 13 bases. Germline V lookup: CDR1 MNHEY, CDR2 SMNVEV (reference sequence). V was clipped by 4 bases and J by 3 bases; unmatched bases: 10. CDR3 length equals 18 residues. CDR3 DNA: TGTGCCAGCAGTTCCGGACTAGCGGGAGCGACCCCTACAGATACGCAGTATTTT. This translates into CASSSGLAGATPTDTQYF.

This clone occurred once. The chain carries TRBV11-3 and TRBJ2-7, with D possibly matching TRBD1 (5 bases). The CDR3 is 14 residues long. CDR1 and CDR2 (germline): SGHNT, YENEEA. The V and J ends lost 5 bases and 5 bases respectively, with 16 bases between them. CDR3 sequence reads: CASSKGPALDEQYF. CDR3 coding DNA: TGTGCCAGCAGCAAGGGGCCGGCCCTCGACGAGCAGTACTTC.

V and J are TRBV28 and TRBJ2-7; no firm D call. CDR1 and CDR2 from the germline V gene are MDHEN and SYDVKM. V was shortened by 5 bases and J by 1 base, with 15 bases between the two germline ends. The CDR3 extends over 15 amino acids. DNA for the CDR3: TGTGCCAGCAGTCCTGCCCACAGCTTGTCCTACGAGCAGTACTTC. Translation gives CASSPAHSLSYEQYF. Filled out from reference TRBV28 and TRBJ2-7, the complete variable domain reads DVKVTQSSRYLVKRTGEKVFLECVQDMDHENMFWYRQDPGLGLRLIYFSYDVKMKEKGDIPEGYSVSREKKERFSLILESASTNQTSMYLCASSPAHSLSYEQYFGPGTRLTVT.